This T cell receptor beta chain is from a study of T-cell reconstitution after alpha-beta-depleted transplantation in children. Study conclusions and caveats: Alpha-beta T cells about two months after transplant reportedly derived from several hundred expanded graft clones. The main origin of T-cell counts and diversity one year after transplant was newly produced T cells.

The table lists this clonotype with many counts. What it recognizes is unknown. Using unique molecular identifiers, the investigators prepared the TCRbeta library. TCRdb reprocessed the PCR reads with MiXCR, giving one entry per CDR3 protein. Counted here are about 170,000 distinct CDR3 sequences, more than 9.5% occurring once; the ten biggest clones make up approximately 13%. The CDR3 sequence is 14 residues long. Per germline, CDR1 SGHRS and CDR2 YFSETQ. V was shortened by 4 bases and J by 4 bases, with 14 bases between the two germline ends. This TCR was recovered from a boy younger than 10 with acute myeloid leukemia, due to receive a stem cell transplant. This specimen was PBMCs, taken before TCRalphabeta/CD19-depleted stem cell transplant. The V call is TRBV5-1, the J call TRBJ1-1; a weak D match, TRBD1 (6 bases). The CDR3 nucleotides read TGCGCCAGCAGCCCCTCCGGGGGGGCCACTGAAGCTTTCTTT. Translated, it gives CASSPSGGATEAFF.